Included here is one TCR beta chain sequence, with context. Its antigen is as yet unknown. This sample was taken from a study of naive CD8 T cells in extremely preterm neonates. Trimming cost V 5 bases and J 0 bases, with 5 bases left between them. CDR3 length: 12 amino acids. Germline V gene data show CDR1 as SEHNR and CDR2 as FQNEAQ (reference sequence). Peripheral blood came from healthy roughly 15-60 month-old surgical children and healthy nonsmoking adults. Study outcomes and limitations: Preterm samples differed in productive template counts; sample size was small.

Measured with immunoSEQ multiplex PCR; TCRdb has only the in-frame clones, and not every one. The sample consists of several thousand clones, 95% to 98% of them appearing once. The sequencing input was naive CD8+ T cells from blood. This TCR was recovered from a human donor in good health. The chain has TRBV7-9 and TRBJ2-7; D uncertain. CDR3 region: CASSASSYEQYF. CDR3 nucleotides: TGTGCCAGCAGCGCGAGCTCCTACGAGCAGTACTTC. Full variable domain (rest looked up from reference TRBV7-9 and TRBJ2-7): DTGVSQNPRHKITKRGQNVTFRCDPISEHNRLYWYRQTLGQGPEFLTYFQNEAQLEKSRLLSDRFSAERPKGSFSTLEIQRTEQGDSAMYLCASSASSYEQYFGPGTRLTVT.